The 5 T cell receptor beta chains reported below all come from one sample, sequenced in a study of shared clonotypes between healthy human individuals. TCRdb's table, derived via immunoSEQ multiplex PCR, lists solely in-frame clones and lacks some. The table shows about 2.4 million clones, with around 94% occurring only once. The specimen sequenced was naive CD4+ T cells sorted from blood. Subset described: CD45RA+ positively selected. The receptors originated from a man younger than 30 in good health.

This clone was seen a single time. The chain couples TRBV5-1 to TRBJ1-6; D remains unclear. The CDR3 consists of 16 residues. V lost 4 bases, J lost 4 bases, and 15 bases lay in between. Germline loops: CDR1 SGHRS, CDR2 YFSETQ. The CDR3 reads CASSPAVAAYNSPLHF. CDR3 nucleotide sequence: TGCGCCAGCAGCCCGGCGGTGGCGGCTTATAATTCACCCCTCCACTTT.

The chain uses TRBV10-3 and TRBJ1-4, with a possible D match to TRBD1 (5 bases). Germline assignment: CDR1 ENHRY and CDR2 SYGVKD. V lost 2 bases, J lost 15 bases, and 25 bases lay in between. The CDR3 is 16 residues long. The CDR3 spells CAISEGAPGLAGGLFF. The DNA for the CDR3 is TGTGCCATCAGTGAGGGAGCGCCGGGACTAGCGGGAGGCTTGTTTTTT.

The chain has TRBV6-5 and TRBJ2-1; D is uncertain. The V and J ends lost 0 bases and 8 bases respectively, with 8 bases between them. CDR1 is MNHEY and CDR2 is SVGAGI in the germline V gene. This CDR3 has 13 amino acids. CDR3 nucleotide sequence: TGTGCCAGCAGTTACTCGACCGGCTATGAGCAGTTCTTC. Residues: CASSYSTGYEQFF.

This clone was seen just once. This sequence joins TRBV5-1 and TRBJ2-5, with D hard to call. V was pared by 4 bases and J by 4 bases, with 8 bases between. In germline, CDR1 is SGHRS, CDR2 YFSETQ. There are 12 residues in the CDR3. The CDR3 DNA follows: TGCGCCAGCAGCGAATTGGGAGAGACCCAGTACTTC. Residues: CASSELGETQYF.

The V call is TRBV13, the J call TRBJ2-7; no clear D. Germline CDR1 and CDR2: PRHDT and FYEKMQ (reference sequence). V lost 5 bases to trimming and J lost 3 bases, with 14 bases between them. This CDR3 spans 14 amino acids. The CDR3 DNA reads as TGTGCCAGCAGCCTAACCCGGAAAGGCTACGAGCAGTACTTC. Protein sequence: CASSLTRKGYEQYF.